The entry that follows covers one T cell receptor (beta chain) sequence. The data derive from a study of shared clonotypes between healthy human individuals. Repertoires were generated with immunoSEQ multiplex PCR, while TCRdb's copy carries only in-frame clones and drops some. The table includes over a million clones, roughly 96% detected once. The germline V gene encodes CDR1 MGHRA and CDR2 YSYEKL. Losses at the gene ends were 4 bases for V and 6 bases for J; bases not matched to a gene: 9. The CDR3 runs to 15 residues. The J gene is TRBJ1-5, the V gene TRBV4-1; the match to TRBD1 covers 7 bases. The sample taken for sequencing was naive CD4+ T cells sorted from blood. Subset described: CD45RA+ positively selected. The clonotype originates from a man younger than 40 in good health. CDR3 region: CASSPVRGGIQPQHF. The CDR3 DNA follows: TGCGCCAGCAGCCCTGTCAGGGGGGGGATTCAGCCCCAGCATTTT.